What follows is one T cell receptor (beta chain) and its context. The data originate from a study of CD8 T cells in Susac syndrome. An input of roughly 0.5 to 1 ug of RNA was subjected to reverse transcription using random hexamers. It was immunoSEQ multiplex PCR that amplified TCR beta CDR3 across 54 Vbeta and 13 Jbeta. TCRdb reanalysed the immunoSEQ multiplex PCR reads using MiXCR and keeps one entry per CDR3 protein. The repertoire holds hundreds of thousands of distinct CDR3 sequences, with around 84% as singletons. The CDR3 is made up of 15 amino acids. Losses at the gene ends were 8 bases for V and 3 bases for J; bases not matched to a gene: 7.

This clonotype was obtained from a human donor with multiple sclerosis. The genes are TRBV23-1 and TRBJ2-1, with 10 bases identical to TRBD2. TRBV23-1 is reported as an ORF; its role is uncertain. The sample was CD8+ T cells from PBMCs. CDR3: CASRAGGPVYNEQFF. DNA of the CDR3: TGCGCCAGCCGAGCGGGAGGGCCAGTCTACAATGAGCAGTTCTTC.